This T cell receptor (beta chain) was identified during a study of identical twins. Study outcomes and limitations: Sharing of beta out-of-frame sequences by twins showed a weaker excess.

TCRdb re-derived calls from the 5' RACE reads in MiXCR, one entry per CDR3 protein. This table has roughly 290,000 distinct CDR3 sequences, roughly 9% appearing once. V shed 2 bases and J 2 bases; nucleotides not matched to a gene: 0. Germline lookup yields CDR1 SGHVS and CDR2 FQNEAQ. This CDR3 spans 15 amino acids. In the case of this clonotype: Its antigen is currently unknown.

These records were also assigned to another study, of yellow fever vaccine responses in identical twins.

The TCR was taken from a woman in her late teens or twenties in good health. Material for sequencing was CD8+ T cells sorted from blood. The chain links TRBV7-8 to TRBJ2-6; 7 bases are shared with TRBD1. CDR3 protein: CASSLQGAGANVLTF. DNA of the CDR3: TGTGCCAGCAGCTTACAGGGGGCTGGGGCCAACGTCCTGACTTTC.